This T cell receptor (beta chain) is from a study of blood T cell repertoires in COVID-19. Study details: From the United States, Italy and Spain came samples of acute and convalescent COVID-19. PBMCs, B-cell-depleted T cells, or T cells were the source of the cDNA or gDNA that made up the material.

Per the original data handling: How many nucleated cells were present was estimated from reference gene primer amplification. Only in-frame clones appear in the TCRdb table, and some are missing; sequencing was by immunoSEQ multiplex PCR. V, J and clone size reflect that table, while D and trimming were determined from the DNA. This table holds about 190,000 clones, around 86% found once. The V gene's germline CDR1 is SGHTA and CDR2 FQGNSA. This CDR3 contains 12 residues. Deletions cut 5 bases from V and 15 bases from J, with 17 bases between. This TCR came from a woman between 40 and 55 years old with acute or convalescent COVID-19. The specimen was peripheral blood. The chain carries TRBV7-2 and TRBJ2-1, with D perhaps matching TRBD1 (6 bases). CDR3 sequence: CASSLDRFILFF. CDR3 nucleotides: TGTGCCAGCAGCCTTGACAGGTTTATTCTGTTCTTC. The full variable domain, with the rest looked up from reference TRBV7-2 and TRBJ2-1, is GAGVSQSPSNKVTEKGKDVELRCDPISGHTALYWYRQSLGQGLEFLIYFQGNSAPDKSGLPSDRFSAERTGGSVSTLTIQRTQQEDSAVYLCASSLDRFILFFGPGTRLTVL.